This T cell receptor beta chain comes out of a study of T-cell memory formation after mild COVID-19. As for the study in general: Clustering of TCRs was largely donor specific. Overall study findings and caveats: From day 15 to 85, contracting clones were balanced between CD4 and CD8, whereas later expanders leaned toward CD4+. Researchers found some responding clones in pre-infection memory, a sign that cross-reactive memory joined.

5'RACE primed at constant segments yielded TCR alpha and TCR beta cDNA libraries bearing sample barcodes and UMIs. Each CDR3 protein is one row after TCRdb ran MiXCR on the 5' RACE reads. Of about 270,000 distinct CDR3 sequences listed, 15% to 20% are singletons. This clonotype came up many times. Its matching antigen is unknown. CDR3 length equals 15 residues. Deletions cut 1 base from V and 3 bases from J, with 10 bases between. The germline V gene has CDR1 LGHNA and CDR2 YSLEER. The sequenced sample was PBMCs or a T cell subset sorted from them (not recorded which). The chain links TRBV4-3 to TRBJ2-1; TRBD1 is a possible D gene (6 bases). This TCR was recovered from a man between 18 and 29 years old who had mild COVID-19 (a few samples of this study predate the infection). Cell type and time point are not known. In nucleotides, the CDR3 is TGCGCCAGCAGCCAAGGGGCAGGGGTCTACAATGAGCAGTTCTTC. Protein product: CASSQGAGVYNEQFF.